The clone carrying this T cell receptor beta chain has a count of ten or more. Time point here: newly diagnosed GD, antithyroid drugs for less than 3 months. The TCR library was made from RNA that had been extracted from PBMCs in TRIzol. This CDR3 region has 12 residues. Unmatched junction bases numbered 4, after V lost 6 bases and J lost 7 bases. The data originate from a study of regulatory T cells in long-lasting Graves disease. Study information: Newly diagnosed Graves' patients took antithyroid drugs under 3 months.

iRepertoire HTBI primers and Arm-PCR of CDR3 regions built TCR beta libraries. TCRdb reprocessed the multiplex PCR reads via MiXCR and lists one record per CDR3 protein. The sample has 250,000 to 300,000 distinct CDR3 sequences, 15% to 20% seen once. These data were also filed under a second study, of T cells in Graves' hyperthyroidism and ophthalmopathy. That source adds: Subjects aged 18 to 65 presented with newly diagnosed hyperthyroidism of less than 2 months' duration. Primed by the HTBI set, a first-round RT-PCR was run on the TCR CDR3.

The chain combines TRBV12-3 or TRBV12-4 with TRBJ1-2; 8 positions match TRBD1. This sequence was found in a woman aged 30 to 39 with Graves disease. Sequencing used peripheral blood mononuclear cells (PBMCs), obtained at new diagnosis, from a patient treated with antithyroid drugs. The CDR3 protein is CASRTGGFGYTF. The CDR3, as DNA: TGTGCCAGCAGAACAGGGGGGTTTGGCTACACCTTC.